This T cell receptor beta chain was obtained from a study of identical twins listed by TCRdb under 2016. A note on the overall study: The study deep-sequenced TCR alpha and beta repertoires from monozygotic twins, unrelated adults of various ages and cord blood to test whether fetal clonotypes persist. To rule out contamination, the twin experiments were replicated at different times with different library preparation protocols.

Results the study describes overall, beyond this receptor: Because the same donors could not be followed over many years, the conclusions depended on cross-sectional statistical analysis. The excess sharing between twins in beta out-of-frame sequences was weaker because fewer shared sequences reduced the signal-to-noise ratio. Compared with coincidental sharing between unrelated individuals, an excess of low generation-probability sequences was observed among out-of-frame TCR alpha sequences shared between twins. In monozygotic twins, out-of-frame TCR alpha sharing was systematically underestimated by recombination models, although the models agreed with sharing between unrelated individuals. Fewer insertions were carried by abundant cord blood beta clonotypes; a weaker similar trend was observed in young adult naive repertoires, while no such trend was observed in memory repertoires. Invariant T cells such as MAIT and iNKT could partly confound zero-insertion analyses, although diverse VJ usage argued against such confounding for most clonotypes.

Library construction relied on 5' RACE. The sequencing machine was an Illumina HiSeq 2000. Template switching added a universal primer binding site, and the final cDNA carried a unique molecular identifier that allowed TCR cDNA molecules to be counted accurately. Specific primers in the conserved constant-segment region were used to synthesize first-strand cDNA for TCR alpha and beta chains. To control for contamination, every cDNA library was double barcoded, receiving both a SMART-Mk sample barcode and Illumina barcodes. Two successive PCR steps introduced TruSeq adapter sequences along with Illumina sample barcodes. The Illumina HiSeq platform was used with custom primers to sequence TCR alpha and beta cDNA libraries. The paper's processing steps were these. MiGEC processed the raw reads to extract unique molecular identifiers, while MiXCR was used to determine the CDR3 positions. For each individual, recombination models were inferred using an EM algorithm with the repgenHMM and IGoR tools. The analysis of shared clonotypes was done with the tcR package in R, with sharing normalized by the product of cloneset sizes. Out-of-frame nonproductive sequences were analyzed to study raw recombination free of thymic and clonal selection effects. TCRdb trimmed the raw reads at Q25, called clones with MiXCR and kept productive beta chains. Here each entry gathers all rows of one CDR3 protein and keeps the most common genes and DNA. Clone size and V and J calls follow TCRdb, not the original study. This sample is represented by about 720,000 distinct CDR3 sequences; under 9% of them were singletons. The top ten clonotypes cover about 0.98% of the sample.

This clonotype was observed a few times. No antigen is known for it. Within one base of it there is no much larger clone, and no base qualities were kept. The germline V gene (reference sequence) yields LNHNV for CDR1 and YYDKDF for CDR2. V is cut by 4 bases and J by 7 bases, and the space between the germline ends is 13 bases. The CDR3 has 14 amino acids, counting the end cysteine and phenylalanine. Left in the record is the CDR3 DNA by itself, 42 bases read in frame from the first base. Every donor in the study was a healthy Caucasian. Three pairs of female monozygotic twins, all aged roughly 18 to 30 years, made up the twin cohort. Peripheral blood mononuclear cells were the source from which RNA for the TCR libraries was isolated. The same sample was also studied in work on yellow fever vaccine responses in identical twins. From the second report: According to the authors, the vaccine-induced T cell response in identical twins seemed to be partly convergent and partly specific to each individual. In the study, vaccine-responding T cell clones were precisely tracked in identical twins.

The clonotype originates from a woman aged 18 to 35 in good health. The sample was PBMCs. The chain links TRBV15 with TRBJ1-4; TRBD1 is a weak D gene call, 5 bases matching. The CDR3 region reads CATSTWGSGEKLFF. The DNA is TGTGCCACCAGCACCTGGGGGTCGGGTGAAAAACTGTTTTTT. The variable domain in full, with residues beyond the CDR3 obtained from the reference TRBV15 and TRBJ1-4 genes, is DAMVIQNPRYQVTQFGKPVTLSCSQTLNHNVMYWYQQKSSQAPKLLFHYYDKDFNNEADTPDNFQSRRPNTSFCFLDIRSPGLGDTAMYLCATSTWGSGEKLFFGSGTQLSVL.